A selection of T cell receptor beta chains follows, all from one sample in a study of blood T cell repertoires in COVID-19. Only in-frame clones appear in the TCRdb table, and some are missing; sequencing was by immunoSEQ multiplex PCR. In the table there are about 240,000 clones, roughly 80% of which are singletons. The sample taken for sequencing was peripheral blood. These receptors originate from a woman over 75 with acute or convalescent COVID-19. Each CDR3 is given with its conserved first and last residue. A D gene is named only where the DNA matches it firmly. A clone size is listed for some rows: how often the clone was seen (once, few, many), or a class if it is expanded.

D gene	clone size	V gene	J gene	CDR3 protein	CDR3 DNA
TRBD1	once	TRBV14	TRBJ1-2	CASSQDQGAVDGYTF	TGTGCCAGCAGCCAAGATCAGGGGGCAGTAGATGGCTACACCTTC
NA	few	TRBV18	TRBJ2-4	CASSPPSLNIQYF	TGTGCCAGCTCACCACCGTCTCTAAACATTCAGTACTTC
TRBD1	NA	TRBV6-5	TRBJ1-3	CASSYSIGGQGNTIYF	TGTGCCAGCAGTTACTCGATAGGGGGCCAGGGAAACACCATATATTTT
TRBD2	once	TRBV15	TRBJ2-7	CATSTGLAGSYEQYF	TGTGCCACCAGCACCGGACTAGCGGGCTCCTACGAGCAGTACTTC
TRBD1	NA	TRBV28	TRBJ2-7	CASSPTGTVTYEQYF	TGTGCCAGCAGTCCAACCGGGACAGTGACGTACGAGCAGTACTTC
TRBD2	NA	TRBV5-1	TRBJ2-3	CASKVWGTSADTQYF	TGCGCCAGCAAGGTATGGGGGACTAGCGCAGATACGCAGTATTTT
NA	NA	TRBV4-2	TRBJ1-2	CASSRQDSRSDNYGYTF	TGTGCCAGCAGCCGCCAAGACTCCAGATCCGATAACTATGGCTACACCTTC
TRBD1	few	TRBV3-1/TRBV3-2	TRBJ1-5	CASSQQGGQPQHF	TGTGCCAGCAGCCAACAGGGGGGACAGCCCCAGCATTTT
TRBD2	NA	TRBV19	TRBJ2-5	CASKGIAGGQETQYF	TGTGCCAGTAAGGGAATAGCGGGGGGCCAAGAGACCCAGTACTTC
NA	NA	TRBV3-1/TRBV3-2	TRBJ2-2	CASMRGMKTGELFF	TGTGCCAGCATGAGGGGGATGAAAACCGGGGAGCTGTTTTTT
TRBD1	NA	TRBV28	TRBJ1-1	CASSAPGTENTEAFF	TGTGCCAGCAGTGCTCCCGGGACAGAGAACACTGAAGCTTTCTTT
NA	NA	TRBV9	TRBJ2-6	CASSVVVGGVNSGANVLTF	TGTGCCAGCAGCGTAGTAGTAGGGGGTGTCAACTCTGGGGCCAACGTCCTGACTTTC